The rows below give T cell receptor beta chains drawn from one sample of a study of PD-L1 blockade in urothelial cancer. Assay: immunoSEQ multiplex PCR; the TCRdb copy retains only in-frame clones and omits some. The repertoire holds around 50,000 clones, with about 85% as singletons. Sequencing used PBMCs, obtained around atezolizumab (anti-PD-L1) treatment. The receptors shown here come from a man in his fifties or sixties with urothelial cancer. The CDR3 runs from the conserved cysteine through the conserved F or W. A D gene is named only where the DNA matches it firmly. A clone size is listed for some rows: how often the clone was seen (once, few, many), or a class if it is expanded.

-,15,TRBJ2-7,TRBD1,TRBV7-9,TGTGCCAGCAGAGGGGACAGGGGGTCCACCTACGAGCAGTACTTC,CASRGDRGSTYEQYF
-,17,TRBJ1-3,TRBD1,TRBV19,TGTGCCAGTAGTCCCCTGGGACAGCGAGGCTCTGGAAACACCATATATTTT,CASSPLGQRGSGNTIYF
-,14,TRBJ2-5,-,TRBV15,TGTGCCACCAGCAGAGATGGAGGGGAAGAGACCCAGTACTTC,CATSRDGGEETQYF
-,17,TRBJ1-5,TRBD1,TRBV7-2,TGTGCCAGCAGCCCACAGGTGACAGGGAGGTTCCCTCAGCCCCAGCATTTT,CASSPQVTGRFPQPQHF
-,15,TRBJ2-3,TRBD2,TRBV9,TGTGCCAGCAGCGTAGCTTCGGGGGGGCCAGATACGCAGTATTTT,CASSVASGGPDTQYF
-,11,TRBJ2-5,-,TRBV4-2,TGTGCCAGCAGCCAGAGCGGTAATTGGTACTTC,CASSQSGNWYF
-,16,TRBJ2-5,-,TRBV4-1,TGCGCCAGCAGCCAAATTGGAGGTGGATTACAAGAGACCCAGTACTTC,CASSQIGGGLQETQYF
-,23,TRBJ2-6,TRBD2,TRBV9,TGTGCCAGCAGCGTAGCCCTGGACCGAGGGACTAGCGGGAGTGTCTCTGGGGCCAACGTCCTGACTTTC,CASSVALDRGTSGSVSGANVLTF
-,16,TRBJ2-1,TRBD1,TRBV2,TGTGCCAGCAGTGAAAGGGGGGACAGGGCCTACAATGAGCAGTTCTTC,CASSERGDRAYNEQFF
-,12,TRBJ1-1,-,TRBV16,TGTGCCAGCAGCCAATTCAGCACTGAAGCTTTCTTT,CASSQFSTEAFF
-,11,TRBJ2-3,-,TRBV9,TGTGCATCGAGGGGGGGAGATACGCAGTATTTT,CASRGGDTQYF
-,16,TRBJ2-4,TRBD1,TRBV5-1,TGCGCCAGCAGCCACAATAGGGGGCCCATGGAAAACATTCAGTACTTC,CASSHNRGPMENIQYF
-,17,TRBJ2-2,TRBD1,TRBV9,TGTGCCAGCAGCGCCCCCGGGGACAGGGCGAACACCGGGGAGCTGTTTTTT,CASSAPGDRANTGELFF
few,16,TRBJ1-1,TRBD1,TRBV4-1,TGCGCCAGCAGCCAGCGACAGGGGGCCACTTACACTGAAGCTTTCTTT,CASSQRQGATYTEAFF